This TCR beta chain was sequenced for a study of control samples from healthy donors and cancer patients. Only in-frame clones appear in the TCRdb table, and some are missing; sequencing was by immunoSEQ multiplex PCR. This table has approximately 98,000 clones, almost 85% appearing once. Germline trimming cut 5 bases from V and 2 bases from J; bases unmatched to any gene: 15. This CDR3 region has 17 residues. The germline CDR1 and CDR2 sequences are KGHSH and LQKENI. The clonotype comes from a man younger than 30 in good health. J is TRBJ2-7 and V is TRBV18; 7 positions match TRBD1. The sequenced sample was blood. CDR3: CASSYYSTGASTYEQYF. In DNA form, the CDR3 reads TGTGCCAGCTCATACTATTCCACAGGGGCGAGCACCTACGAGCAGTACTTC.